This T cell receptor beta chain came from a study of shared clonotypes between healthy human individuals (TCRdb year 2020). Context from the whole study: A couple of women and three men aged 18 to 49 years were included in the cohort. Between about 0.8 and 9 billion PBMCs per donor were obtained by leukapheresis. For each donor, CD4 naive and CD4 memory were each given three plates, CD8 naive was given two plates, and CD8 memory was given one plate. Blood TCR repertoires of about 5 healthy adults were deeply sequenced to estimate repertoire size and the extent of clonotype sharing between individuals. To increase sequencing depth and limit assay-specific biases, TCR repertoire library preparation and sequencing were carried out by different laboratories using diverse techniques. The paper's findings and limits, for the study overall: Compared with non-shared clonotypes, clonotypes shared by all four sorted-subset donors had higher generation probabilities. Based on pairwise subsampling, the degree of clonotype sharing among donors was expected to be affected by sequencing depth. Across a handful of donors, about 4.5% of naive CD4, around 3.5% of naive CD8, approximately 2.5% of memory CD4, and 0.4% of memory CD8 clonotypes were shared. The genetic and exposure-history diversity represented was limited by the small number of donors. Sampling was restricted to blood, and TCR repertoires in tissues likely differ from the TCR repertoires found in blood. Naive subsets generally had larger estimated clonotype richness than memory subsets. Even with the large sequencing depth, rarefaction of the sorted-subset datasets indicated that sequencing was incomplete.

On this clone itself: The specificity of this receptor is unknown. Base qualities are missing; no much larger clone stands one base away.

Per the germline V gene (reference sequence), SEHNR is the CDR1 and FQNEAQ is the CDR2. Germline trimming: 6 bases from V, 4 bases from J; junction bases outside gene matches: 8. The CDR3 covers 15 residues, taking in both the cysteine and the phenylalanine. This entry keeps only the CDR3 DNA: 45 bases, framed from base 1. CD8 naive samples were obtained by positive selection for CCR7 among CD45RO-negative cells, yielding a CD45RA+CCR7+ population from which TemRA cells were excluded. The donors were healthy, HIV-negative adults who had no recently reported acute infections or vaccinations. All donors were Caucasian adults living in Nashville, Tennessee, USA. Blood was obtained by leukapheresis, after which PBMCs were separated by Ficoll-Histopaque density gradient centrifugation and cryopreserved in liquid nitrogen vapor phase. Analytical flow cytometry was used to check the purity and quantity of every magnetically sorted T cell population. Genomic DNA was isolated from every sorted fraction and measured by UV absorbance on a Nanodrop 2000c.

TCR CDR3 regions were amplified from genomic DNA by multiplex PCR using the deep immunoSEQ assay. Extracted genomic DNA from each cell subset was spread evenly across all wells of several immunoSEQ 96-well plates, with each plate serving as a replicate. For sorted subsets, each replicate PCR was loaded with about 0.2 ug genomic DNA, equivalent to roughly 30,000 T cell genomes. Purified libraries were quantified with a Qubit 3.0 fluorometer, sized on a Bioanalyzer 2100, and re-quantified with the KAPA Library Quantification kit. Every immunoSEQ 96-well plate was sequenced on a separate single-read 150-cycle Illumina NextSeq 550 flow cell. Per the original workflow: Because the immunoSEQ output held only junctional sequences and lacked quality scores, the filtering could not match the filtering applied to full-length reads. To assign V/J genes and CDR3, sequences were annotated against IMGT germline references using PyIR, a Python wrapper for IgBLAST v1.9. Reads with weak V/J assignments (E-value above 1e-6), missing CDR3, stop codons, out-of-frame junctions, or ambiguous translated residues were removed. V3J clonotypes were defined as sequences sharing the same inferred V gene, J gene, and CDR3 amino acid sequence. To compute the percentage overlap between repertoires, the number of shared unique clonotypes was divided by the size of the smaller repertoire. Repertoire richness was assessed with RTK rarefaction, the Chao1 estimator, and Recon v2.1 estimates of unobserved clonotypes. For all TCRbeta clonotypes obtained by the gDNA method from a handful of donors, generation probabilities were computed with OLGA. TCRdb took this table from immuneACCESS and kept in-frame rearrangements with V and J called. Such tables lack part of the clones; where checked against another copy, unresolved V genes explain under half of the gap, and the rest is unexplained. V and J calls and clone size are those listed in that table; D and trimming were worked out from the DNA. The sample contains about 2 million clones, about 95% of them found a single time. The top ten clones comprise more than 0.95% of the sample.

The sequenced sample was naive CD8+ T cells sorted from blood. This sample's cell subset or site label indicates: CD45RA+CCR7+. The receptor was isolated from a man younger than 35 in good health. The chain is encoded by TRBV7-9 joined to TRBJ1-4; 7 central nucleotides agree with TRBD1. The nucleotide sequence is TGTGCCAGCAGGGGTCCGGGGACAGATAATGAAAAACTGTTTTTT. Its protein is CASRGPGTDNEKLFF.